Listed below are T cell receptor beta chains from one sample, sequenced in a study of cytomegalovirus exposure and HLA in healthy donors. The method was immunoSEQ multiplex PCR; TCRdb's version includes in-frame clones alone and lacks a portion of them. The sample holds 150,000 to 200,000 clones; approximately 84% are singletons and the top ten take approximately 0.26%. The sequenced material came from PBMCs. Receptor source: a boy aged 5-17 years in good health and CMV-seronegative. The CDR3 runs from the conserved cysteine through the conserved F or W. A D gene is named only where the DNA matches it firmly. Clone size is given for some rows only: seen once, a few or many times, or a class if the clone is expanded.

J | V | D | size | CDR3 | DNA
TRBJ2-7 | TRBV2 | NA | NA | CASSEVDSRYEQYF | TGTGCCAGCAGTGAAGTGGACAGCCGCTACGAGCAGTACTTC
TRBJ2-7 | TRBV9 | TRBD2 | NA | CASSPGSGNRDQYF | TGTGCCAGCAGCCCGGGGAGCGGGAATCGCGATCAGTACTTC
TRBJ1-2 | TRBV10-3 | NA | NA | CATLPGRGGGYGYTF | TGTGCCACCCTCCCCGGGAGAGGGGGGGGCTATGGCTACACCTTC
TRBJ2-7 | TRBV9 | NA | NA | CASSVGGLSYEQYF | TGTGCCAGCAGCGTAGGGGGCTTGTCCTACGAGCAGTACTTC
TRBJ2-1 | TRBV29-1 | NA | NA | CSVGGVTGSSYNEQFF | TGCAGCGTTGGAGGGGTGACCGGGAGCTCCTACAATGAGCAGTTCTTC
TRBJ1-2 | TRBV6-1 | NA | few | CAIGMWDYGYTF | TGTGCCATCGGGATGTGGGACTATGGCTACACCTTC
TRBJ2-7 | TRBV15 | NA | NA | CATSRDIYEQYF | TGTGCCACCAGCAGAGATATCTACGAGCAGTACTTC
TRBJ1-1 | TRBV6-6 | TRBD1 | NA | CASPNSGTDEAFF | TGTGCCAGCCCAAATAGTGGGACAGATGAAGCTTTCTTT
TRBJ1-2 | TRBV7-9 | TRBD1 | NA | CSSSLVVEERQGKGYTF | TGTTCCAGCAGCTTAGTAGTTGAAGAGAGACAGGGAAAAGGCTACACCTTC
TRBJ1-1 | TRBV13 | NA | few | CASSPLGLGTEAFF | TGTGCCAGCAGCCCGTTGGGGCTGGGCACTGAAGCTTTCTTT
TRBJ2-7 | TRBV9 | TRBD1 | NA | CASSPRGTGEFYEQYF | TGTGCCAGCAGCCCCAGAGGAACAGGGGAGTTCTACGAGCAGTACTTC
TRBJ2-1 | TRBV2 | TRBD1 | once | CASSGTGGSGNEQFF | TGTGCCAGCAGCGGTACAGGGGGCTCTGGGAATGAGCAGTTCTTC
TRBJ1-2 | TRBV2 | NA | few | CASSAVIYGYTF | TGTGCCAGCAGTGCAGTAATCTATGGCTACACCTTC
TRBJ1-2 | TRBV4-1 | NA | NA | CASSPEPERGRNYGYTF | TGCGCCAGCAGCCCTGAACCGGAAAGGGGCAGGAACTATGGCTACACCTTC
TRBJ2-7 | TRBV7-8 | TRBD2 | NA | CASSLGGGLAGGQSSYEQYF | TGTGCCAGCAGCTTAGGAGGAGGGCTAGCGGGGGGCCAGAGCTCCTACGAGCAGTACTTC
TRBJ1-2 | TRBV28 | TRBD1 | once | CASRSGTGGRGYTF | TGTGCCAGCAGATCTGGGACAGGGGGCAGAGGCTACACCTTC
TRBJ1-4 | TRBV2 | NA | once | CASRGRGSGEKLFF | TGTGCCAGCAGAGGAAGGGGGTCTGGTGAAAAACTGTTTTTT
TRBJ1-1 | TRBV5-8 | NA | few | CASSPGSRAFF | TGTGCCAGCAGCCCCGGGAGTAGGGCTTTCTTT
TRBJ2-7 | TRBV6-5 | TRBD2 | NA | CASSSAGGLFYEQYF | TGTGCCAGCAGTTCGGCGGGGGGCCTATTCTACGAGCAGTACTTC